The rows below give T cell receptor beta chains drawn from one sample of a study of T cell responses to AZD1222 COVID-19 vaccine. Sequenced by immunoSEQ multiplex PCR; TCRdb stores in-frame clones only, minus some. The data hold 120,000 to 150,000 clones, with roughly 80% observed a single time. The sample here was peripheral blood, taken on day 0 of MenACWY control vaccination. The receptors here all came from an adult in good health. The CDR3 runs from the conserved cysteine through the conserved F or W. Each record gives: J gene, clone size, V gene, D gene, CDR3 DNA, CDR3 protein. D genes are given only for firm matches. For some rows the clone size is stated as once, few or many, or as a class when expanded; others skip it.

J gene: TRBJ1-4
clone size: NA
V gene: TRBV5-4
D gene: TRBD1
CDR3 DNA: TGTGCCAGCAGCGCAACTTTAAGGACAGGGATCGAAAAACTGTTTTTT
CDR3 protein: CASSATLRTGIEKLFF

J gene: TRBJ1-1
clone size: NA
V gene: TRBV4-2
D gene: NA
CDR3 DNA: TGTGCCAGCAGCCAAGATCAATATGCGTCAGGGAAATACACTGAAGCTTTCTTT
CDR3 protein: CASSQDQYASGKYTEAFF

J gene: TRBJ2-5
clone size: NA
V gene: TRBV2
D gene: TRBD1
CDR3 DNA: TGTGCCAGCAATAAACAGGGGGCTATCACAGAGACCCAGTACTTC
CDR3 protein: CASNKQGAITETQYF

J gene: TRBJ1-2
clone size: few
V gene: TRBV7-2
D gene: NA
CDR3 DNA: TGTGCCAGCAGTCTGGCGGGCCTCTATGGCTACACCTTC
CDR3 protein: CASSLAGLYGYTF

J gene: TRBJ2-3
clone size: NA
V gene: TRBV19
D gene: NA
CDR3 DNA: TGTGCCAGTAGCCCACTGGCTAACGGGGCCACAGATACGCAGTATTTT
CDR3 protein: CASSPLANGATDTQYF

J gene: TRBJ1-3
clone size: NA
V gene: TRBV5-1
D gene: TRBD1
CDR3 DNA: TGCGCCAGCAGCTTGGCCCAGGGGGCGGCCGGAAACACCATATATTTT
CDR3 protein: CASSLAQGAAGNTIYF

J gene: TRBJ2-1
clone size: NA
V gene: TRBV24-1
D gene: TRBD1
CDR3 DNA: TGTGCCACCAGTGTCCCCGGGACAGGGGGATGGTTCTTC
CDR3 protein: CATSVPGTGGWFF

J gene: TRBJ1-3
clone size: NA
V gene: TRBV14
D gene: NA
CDR3 DNA: TGTGCCAGCAGCCGTGGAGTGGGGTATGGAAACACCATATATTTT
CDR3 protein: CASSRGVGYGNTIYF

J gene: TRBJ1-4
clone size: NA
V gene: TRBV18
D gene: NA
CDR3 DNA: TGTGCCAGCTCACGAGGGATCCAGGGTACGACTAATGAAAAACTGTTTTTT
CDR3 protein: CASSRGIQGTTNEKLFF

J gene: TRBJ1-2
clone size: NA
V gene: TRBV25-1
D gene: NA
CDR3 DNA: TGTGCCAGCTCCCAAGGGGGGATCCCGGGCGAAGTTTTTGTCTTC
CDR3 protein: CASSQGGIPGEVFVF

J gene: TRBJ1-2
clone size: NA
V gene: TRBV19
D gene: NA
CDR3 DNA: TGTGCCAGTAGTATCGGCAAGTTCTATGGCTACACCTTC
CDR3 protein: CASSIGKFYGYTF

J gene: TRBJ1-6
clone size: NA
V gene: TRBV18
D gene: NA
CDR3 DNA: TGTGCCAGCTCACCGCACAGGGCGGATAAGAGTTCACCCCTCCACTTT
CDR3 protein: CASSPHRADKSSPLHF

J gene: TRBJ1-1
clone size: NA
V gene: TRBV9
D gene: NA
CDR3 DNA: TGTGCCAGCAGCGTAAGCCCCCAAGCGTCCGGGATCACTGAAGCTTTCTTT
CDR3 protein: CASSVSPQASGITEAFF

J gene: TRBJ2-3
clone size: NA
V gene: TRBV7-9
D gene: NA
CDR3 DNA: TGTGCCTCCAGCTTACCGGAGCCAGATACGCAGTATTTT
CDR3 protein: CASSLPEPDTQYF

J gene: TRBJ1-6
clone size: NA
V gene: TRBV14
D gene: NA
CDR3 DNA: TGTGCCAGCAGCCAACGGGGCTCCTATAATTCACCCCTCCACTTT
CDR3 protein: CASSQRGSYNSPLHF

J gene: TRBJ2-5
clone size: once
V gene: TRBV19
D gene: TRBD1
CDR3 DNA: TGTGCCAGTAGTACCGGGGCAGGGGGAAGAGAGACCCAGTACTTC
CDR3 protein: CASSTGAGGRETQYF

J gene: TRBJ2-5
clone size: NA
V gene: TRBV5-1
D gene: NA
CDR3 DNA: TGCGCCAGCACTGCGACCTGGGGGGTTGGAGAGACCCAGTACTTC
CDR3 protein: CASTATWGVGETQYF

J gene: TRBJ2-1
clone size: NA
V gene: TRBV7-6
D gene: TRBD2
CDR3 DNA: TGTGCCAGCAGCCCCAGGGATAGCGGGGATTTCTACAATGAGCAGTTCTTC
CDR3 protein: CASSPRDSGDFYNEQFF

J gene: TRBJ2-1
clone size: NA
V gene: TRBV7-7
D gene: NA
CDR3 DNA: TGTGCCAGCAGCTTCGCTCCTGGGCCCAATGAGCAGTTCTTC
CDR3 protein: CASSFAPGPNEQFF

J gene: TRBJ2-1
clone size: NA
V gene: TRBV4-1
D gene: NA
CDR3 DNA: TGCGCCAGCAGCCAAGATACCTGGGAGCAGTTCTTC
CDR3 protein: CASSQDTWEQFF

J gene: TRBJ2-1
clone size: NA
V gene: TRBV7-3
D gene: NA
CDR3 DNA: TGTGCCAGCAGCTCGTCGTTTGGCAATGAGCAGTTCTTC
CDR3 protein: CASSSSFGNEQFF

J gene: TRBJ2-2
clone size: NA
V gene: TRBV4-2
D gene: NA
CDR3 DNA: TGTGCCAGCAGCCCCTACAGGGCCCAAGACACCGGGGAGCTGTTTTTT
CDR3 protein: CASSPYRAQDTGELFF

J gene: TRBJ1-2
clone size: NA
V gene: TRBV7-9
D gene: TRBD1
CDR3 DNA: TGTGCCAGCAGCTCCCAGGGGGCGGGGGAAGGCTACACCTTC
CDR3 protein: CASSSQGAGEGYTF

J gene: TRBJ1-6
clone size: NA
V gene: TRBV5-1
D gene: TRBD1
CDR3 DNA: TGCGCCAGCAGCTTCTCCAGGGGGCAAGGTTCACCCCTCCACTTT
CDR3 protein: CASSFSRGQGSPLHF

J gene: TRBJ2-5
clone size: NA
V gene: TRBV7-9
D gene: TRBD2
CDR3 DNA: TGTGCCAGCCTTCCGGGGACTAGCGGGGAGAAAGAGACCCAGTACTTC
CDR3 protein: CASLPGTSGEKETQYF

J gene: TRBJ1-2
clone size: NA
V gene: TRBV28
D gene: NA
CDR3 DNA: TGTGCCAGCAGCTCGGGCAGGGGCCAAGGCTACACCTTC
CDR3 protein: CASSSGRGQGYTF

J gene: TRBJ1-2
clone size: NA
V gene: TRBV5-6
D gene: NA
CDR3 DNA: TGTGCCAGCAGCGCCCGGGACGCAATTTTCTACACCTTC
CDR3 protein: CASSARDAIFYTF

J gene: TRBJ1-5
clone size: NA
V gene: TRBV27
D gene: TRBD1
CDR3 DNA: TGTGCCAGCAGTTTCGGACAGGGACATCAGCCCCAGCATTTT
CDR3 protein: CASSFGQGHQPQHF

J gene: TRBJ1-5
clone size: NA
V gene: TRBV27
D gene: TRBD1
CDR3 DNA: TGTGCCAGCAGTCGCCAAGGGACAGGGCTGCAGCCCCAGCATTTT
CDR3 protein: CASSRQGTGLQPQHF

J gene: TRBJ2-7
clone size: once
V gene: TRBV27
D gene: TRBD2
CDR3 DNA: TGTGCCAGCGCCTTTACAGCGGGGGGCGAGCAGTACTTC
CDR3 protein: CASAFTAGGEQYF

J gene: TRBJ1-6
clone size: NA
V gene: TRBV9
D gene: NA
CDR3 DNA: TGTGCCAGCAGCGTCGTAGGGGGGCCGAATTCACCCCTCCACTTT
CDR3 protein: CASSVVGGPNSPLHF

J gene: TRBJ1-2
clone size: few
V gene: TRBV11-2
D gene: NA
CDR3 DNA: TGTGCCAGCAGCTTCCCCGTCTCTGGGGGGCGTGCCAACTATGGCTACACCTTC
CDR3 protein: CASSFPVSGGRANYGYTF

J gene: TRBJ1-6
clone size: NA
V gene: TRBV6-1
D gene: NA
CDR3 DNA: TGTGCCAGCAGGCTATTACAAGTGGGCCCCCTCCACTTT
CDR3 protein: CASRLLQVGPLHF

J gene: TRBJ2-1
clone size: NA
V gene: TRBV7-2
D gene: TRBD2
CDR3 DNA: TGTGCCAGCAGCTTAGTACTAGCGGGGGGGATAAGGGTTGAGCAGTTCTTC
CDR3 protein: CASSLVLAGGIRVEQFF

J gene: TRBJ1-2
clone size: NA
V gene: TRBV2
D gene: NA
CDR3 DNA: TGTGCCAGCCCCTTAGATACGTCCCCTAACTATGGCTACACCTTC
CDR3 protein: CASPLDTSPNYGYTF

J gene: TRBJ2-3
clone size: NA
V gene: TRBV28
D gene: TRBD1
CDR3 DNA: TGTGCCAGCAGTTTCCGACAGGGAAGCCCCACAGATACGCAGTATTTT
CDR3 protein: CASSFRQGSPTDTQYF

J gene: TRBJ1-1
clone size: NA
V gene: TRBV6-5
D gene: NA
CDR3 DNA: TGTGCCAGCAATAAAGACAGAGTGAACACTGAAGCTTTCTTT
CDR3 protein: CASNKDRVNTEAFF

J gene: TRBJ2-3
clone size: NA
V gene: TRBV15
D gene: NA
CDR3 DNA: TGTGCCACCAGCAGTGGACTCAATGAGCATACGCAGTATTTT
CDR3 protein: CATSSGLNEHTQYF

J gene: TRBJ1-1
clone size: NA
V gene: TRBV25-1
D gene: NA
CDR3 DNA: TGTGCCAGCAGTGAATATCGGTTGGGCAGCTTGGCGAACACTGAAGCTTTCTTT
CDR3 protein: CASSEYRLGSLANTEAFF

J gene: TRBJ1-1
clone size: few
V gene: TRBV11-2
D gene: NA
CDR3 DNA: TGTGCCAGCAGCACACAAAGCGGCACTGAAGCTTTCTTT
CDR3 protein: CASSTQSGTEAFF

J gene: TRBJ1-5
clone size: NA
V gene: TRBV19
D gene: TRBD1
CDR3 DNA: TGTGCCAGTACCGAAAGGGGGACAGGACTGAACCAGCCCCAGCATTTT
CDR3 protein: CASTERGTGLNQPQHF

J gene: TRBJ2-7
clone size: NA
V gene: TRBV7-9
D gene: NA
CDR3 DNA: TGTGCCAGCAGGCGTACCACCATAAAGGAGCAGTACTTC
CDR3 protein: CASRRTTIKEQYF

J gene: TRBJ2-1
clone size: NA
V gene: TRBV5-1
D gene: TRBD2
CDR3 DNA: TGCGCCAGCAGCTTGGCACTAGCGGGGTTCGGTGAGCAGTTCTTC
CDR3 protein: CASSLALAGFGEQFF

J gene: TRBJ1-2
clone size: once
V gene: TRBV7-9
D gene: NA
CDR3 DNA: TGTGCCAGCAGCTTAGTCGCCTACTATGGCTACACCTTC
CDR3 protein: CASSLVAYYGYTF

J gene: TRBJ1-1
clone size: NA
V gene: TRBV9
D gene: NA
CDR3 DNA: TGTGCCAGCAGCGTAGTCATGGGGGGCACTGAAGCTTTCTTT
CDR3 protein: CASSVVMGGTEAFF

J gene: TRBJ1-6
clone size: once
V gene: TRBV5-5
D gene: NA
CDR3 DNA: TGTGCCAGCAGCTTGGGACCGTCGAGCTCCTATAATTCACCCCTCCACTTT
CDR3 protein: CASSLGPSSSYNSPLHF

J gene: TRBJ1-3
clone size: once
V gene: TRBV29-1
D gene: TRBD1
CDR3 DNA: TGCAGCGTTCAGGGACAGTCCGTCTCTGGAAACACCATATATTTT
CDR3 protein: CSVQGQSVSGNTIYF

J gene: TRBJ2-1
clone size: NA
V gene: TRBV5-1
D gene: NA
CDR3 DNA: TGCGCCAGCAGCCCTCCTAGCGACGAGCAGTTCTTC
CDR3 protein: CASSPPSDEQFF

J gene: TRBJ2-3
clone size: NA
V gene: TRBV5-4
D gene: TRBD2
CDR3 DNA: TGTGCCAGCAGCTCAGGACTAGCGGGGCGGTGGGCAGATACGCAGTATTTT
CDR3 protein: CASSSGLAGRWADTQYF

J gene: TRBJ2-2
clone size: NA
V gene: TRBV28
D gene: NA
CDR3 DNA: TGTGCCAGCAGTTTCCGGGGGCCAGCGGGCGGGGAGCTGTTTTTT
CDR3 protein: CASSFRGPAGGELFF

J gene: TRBJ2-2
clone size: NA
V gene: TRBV19
D gene: NA
CDR3 DNA: TGTGCCAGTAGTAGAGGTCAGGGTTATGGTGGGGAGCTGTTTTTT
CDR3 protein: CASSRGQGYGGELFF

J gene: TRBJ1-3
clone size: NA
V gene: TRBV6-4
D gene: NA
CDR3 DNA: TGTGCCAGCAGTCCGGGACCAGTCGCAAGCGGATCTGGAAACACCATATATTTT
CDR3 protein: CASSPGPVASGSGNTIYF

J gene: TRBJ2-7
clone size: NA
V gene: TRBV6-5
D gene: NA
CDR3 DNA: TGTGCCAGCAGGCCAGGGGCCGGCTACGAGCAGTACTTC
CDR3 protein: CASRPGAGYEQYF

J gene: TRBJ1-6
clone size: few
V gene: TRBV7-5
D gene: NA
CDR3 DNA: TGTGTCAGAAGCACGGACAATTCCCGGGGTTCACCCCTCCACTTT
CDR3 protein: CVRSTDNSRGSPLHF

J gene: TRBJ1-1
clone size: NA
V gene: TRBV7-9
D gene: NA
CDR3 DNA: TGTGCCAGCAGCTTCGGGACTGAAGCTTTCTTT
CDR3 protein: CASSFGTEAFF

J gene: TRBJ1-2
clone size: NA
V gene: TRBV19
D gene: NA
CDR3 DNA: TGTGCCAGTACCACGGTGGGGAGCACGACCAACTATGGCTACACCTTC
CDR3 protein: CASTTVGSTTNYGYTF

J gene: TRBJ2-2
clone size: few
V gene: TRBV7-3
D gene: NA
CDR3 DNA: TGTGCCAGCAGCTTATGGGGCACCGGGGAGCTGTTTTTT
CDR3 protein: CASSLWGTGELFF

J gene: TRBJ2-2
clone size: NA
V gene: TRBV7-9
D gene: TRBD1
CDR3 DNA: TGTGCCAGCAGCTTAAGGCCGCTCGGACAGGGAATCACCGGGGAGCTGTTTTTT
CDR3 protein: CASSLRPLGQGITGELFF

J gene: TRBJ2-7
clone size: NA
V gene: TRBV6-5
D gene: TRBD1
CDR3 DNA: TGTGCCAGCAGTTCGGACAGGGGGCTCTCCGAGCAGTACTTC
CDR3 protein: CASSSDRGLSEQYF